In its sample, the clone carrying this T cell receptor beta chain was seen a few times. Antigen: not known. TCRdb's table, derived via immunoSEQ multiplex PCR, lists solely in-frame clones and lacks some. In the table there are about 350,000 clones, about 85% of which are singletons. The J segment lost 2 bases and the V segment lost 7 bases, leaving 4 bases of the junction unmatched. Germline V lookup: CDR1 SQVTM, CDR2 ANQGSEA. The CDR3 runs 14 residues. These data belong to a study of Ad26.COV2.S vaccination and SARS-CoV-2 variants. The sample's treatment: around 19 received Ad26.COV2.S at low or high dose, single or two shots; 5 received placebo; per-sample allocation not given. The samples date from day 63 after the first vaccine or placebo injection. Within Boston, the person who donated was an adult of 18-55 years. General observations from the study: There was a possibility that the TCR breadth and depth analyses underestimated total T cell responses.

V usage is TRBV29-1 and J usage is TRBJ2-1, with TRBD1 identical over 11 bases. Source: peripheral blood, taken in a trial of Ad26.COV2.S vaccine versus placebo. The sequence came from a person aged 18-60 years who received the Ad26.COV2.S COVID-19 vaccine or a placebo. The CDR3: CSGSGQGAYNEQFF. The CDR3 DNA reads TGCAGCGGCTCGGGACAGGGGGCCTACAATGAGCAGTTCTTC.